This T cell receptor (beta chain) was recorded in a study of response to subunit inactivated influenza vaccine. This clonotype was counted many times. As yet, its antigen is unknown. Each CDR3 protein gets one entry after TCRdb re-called the RT-PCR reads with MiXCR. This table holds a few hundred thousand distinct CDR3 sequences, approximately 15% found once. The CDR3 has 13 amino acids. Germline lookup yields CDR1 SGHDT and CDR2 YYEEEE. The V end was cut by 4 bases, the J end by 1 base, with 9 bases between. Overall study findings and caveats: The authors proposed limited new T cell recruitment per seasonal influenza vaccination.

The chain joins TRBV5-6 to TRBJ2-7; no clear D. Sequences were derived from PBMCs from blood, sampled 12 days after vaccination. The receptor's source is a man between 45 and 60 years old who received an inactivated influenza vaccine. The CDR3 loop is CASSPYLSYEQYF. As DNA, the CDR3 is TGTGCCAGCAGCCCCTACCTTTCCTACGAGCAGTACTTC.